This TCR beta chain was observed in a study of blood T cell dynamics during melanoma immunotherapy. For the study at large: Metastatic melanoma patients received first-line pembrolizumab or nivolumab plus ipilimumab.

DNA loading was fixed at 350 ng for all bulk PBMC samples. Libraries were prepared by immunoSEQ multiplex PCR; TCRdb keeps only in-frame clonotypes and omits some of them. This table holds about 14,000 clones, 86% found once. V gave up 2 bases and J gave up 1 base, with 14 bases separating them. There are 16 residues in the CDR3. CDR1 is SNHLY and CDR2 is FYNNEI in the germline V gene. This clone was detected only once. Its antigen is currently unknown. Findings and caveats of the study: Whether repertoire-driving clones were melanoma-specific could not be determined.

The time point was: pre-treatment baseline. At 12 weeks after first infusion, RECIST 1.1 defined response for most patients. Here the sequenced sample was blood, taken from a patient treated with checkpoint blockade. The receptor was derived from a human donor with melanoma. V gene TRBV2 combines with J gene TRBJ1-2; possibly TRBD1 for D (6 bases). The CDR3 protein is CASSESRGALNYGYTF. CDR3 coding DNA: TGTGCCAGCAGTGAAAGTAGGGGGGCCCTTAACTATGGCTACACCTTC.